A selection of T cell receptor beta chains follows, all from one sample in a study of shared clonotypes between healthy human individuals. Method: immunoSEQ multiplex PCR; TCRdb's copy keeps in-frame clones and lacks some. This sample has fewer than 1.8 million clones; 98% to 99% occur once, and the top ten carry roughly 0.36%. Sequenced sample: naive CD4+ T cells sorted from blood. The receptors were gathered from a young man in good health. CDR3s include the opening cysteine and the closing phenylalanine or tryptophan. The D gene is left open where the match is weak.

D,length,V,CDR3
NA,15,TRBV4-3,CASSVIRGSKNIQYF
NA,15,TRBV15,CATSSGNRRSYEQYF
TRBD2,13,TRBV6-6,CASGLAALSEQFF
NA,16,TRBV5-1,CASSLVGVPPGNEQFF
NA,12,TRBV18,CASSNDGETQYF
TRBD1,15,TRBV6-5,CASRPGTALYNEQFF
NA,15,TRBV6-5,CASSYSSNIAYEQYF
TRBD1,17,TRBV27,CASSKRQGLGVNQPQHF
NA,14,TRBV7-2,CASSYGPSSYEQYF
NA,12,TRBV7-2,CASRLPNTEAFF
TRBD1,16,TRBV5-4,CASSLGGQGAWETQYF
TRBD1,15,TRBV27,CASSLEQGARQPQHF
NA,15,TRBV18,CASSPLRQGKETQYF
NA,15,TRBV13,CASSAGPASSYEQYF
NA,14,TRBV21-1,CASSVVRPTGGYTF
TRBD2,16,TRBV7-2,CASSLGLAGVTDTQYF